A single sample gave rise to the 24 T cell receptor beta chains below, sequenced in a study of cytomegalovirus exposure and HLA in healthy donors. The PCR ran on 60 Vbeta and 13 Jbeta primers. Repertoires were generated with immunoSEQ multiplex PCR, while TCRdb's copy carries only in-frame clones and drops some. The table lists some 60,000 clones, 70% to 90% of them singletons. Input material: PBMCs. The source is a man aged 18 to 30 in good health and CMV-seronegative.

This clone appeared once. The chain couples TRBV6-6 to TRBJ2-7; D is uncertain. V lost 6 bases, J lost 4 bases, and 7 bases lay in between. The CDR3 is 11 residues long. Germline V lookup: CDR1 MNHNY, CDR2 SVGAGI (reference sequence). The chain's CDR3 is CASRLQYEQYF. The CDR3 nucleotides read TGTGCCAGCAGATTGCAGTACGAGCAGTACTTC.

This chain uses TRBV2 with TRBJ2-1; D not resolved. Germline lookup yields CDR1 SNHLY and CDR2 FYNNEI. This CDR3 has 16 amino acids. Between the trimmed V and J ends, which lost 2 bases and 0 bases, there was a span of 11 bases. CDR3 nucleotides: TGTGCCAGCAGTGAACTAGTCCCTACCTCCTACAATGAGCAGTTCTTC. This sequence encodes CASSELVPTSYNEQFF.

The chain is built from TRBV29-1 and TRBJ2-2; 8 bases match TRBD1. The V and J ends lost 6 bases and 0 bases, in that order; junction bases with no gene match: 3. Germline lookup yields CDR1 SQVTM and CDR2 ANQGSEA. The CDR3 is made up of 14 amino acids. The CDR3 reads CSVQDRANTGELFF. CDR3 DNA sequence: TGCAGCGTACAGGACAGGGCGAACACCGGGGAGCTGTTTTTT.

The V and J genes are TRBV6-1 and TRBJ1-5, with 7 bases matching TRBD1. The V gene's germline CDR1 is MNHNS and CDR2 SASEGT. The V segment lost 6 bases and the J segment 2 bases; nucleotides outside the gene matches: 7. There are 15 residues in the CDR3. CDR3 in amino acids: CASREGAIRNQPQHF. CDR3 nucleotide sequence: TGTGCCAGCAGGGAGGGGGCTATTCGCAATCAGCCCCAGCATTTT.

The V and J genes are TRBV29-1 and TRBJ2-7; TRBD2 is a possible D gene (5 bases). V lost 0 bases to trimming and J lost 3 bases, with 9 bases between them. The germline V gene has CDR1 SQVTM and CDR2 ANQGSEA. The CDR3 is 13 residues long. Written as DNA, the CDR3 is TGCAGCGTTGAAGAGGAGGCTAACTACGAGCAGTACTTC. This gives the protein CSVEEEANYEQYF.

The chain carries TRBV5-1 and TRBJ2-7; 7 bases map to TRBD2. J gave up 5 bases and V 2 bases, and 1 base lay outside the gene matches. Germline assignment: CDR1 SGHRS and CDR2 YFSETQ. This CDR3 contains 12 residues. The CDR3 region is CASSFSGDEQYF. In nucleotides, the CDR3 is TGCGCCAGCAGCTTCAGCGGGGACGAGCAGTACTTC. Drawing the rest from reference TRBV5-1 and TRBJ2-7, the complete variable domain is KAGVTQTPRYLIKTRGQQVTLSCSPISGHRSVSWYQQTPGQGLQFLFEYFSETQRNKGNFPGRFSGRQFSNSRSEMNVSTLELGDSALYLCASSFSGDEQYFGPGTRLTVT.

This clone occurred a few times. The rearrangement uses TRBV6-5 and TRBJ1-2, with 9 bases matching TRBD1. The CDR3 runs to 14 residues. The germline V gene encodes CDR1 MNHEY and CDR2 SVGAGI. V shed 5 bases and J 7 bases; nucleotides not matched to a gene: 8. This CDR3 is CASSGGDRVGGYTF. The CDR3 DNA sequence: TGTGCCAGCAGTGGCGGGGACAGGGTTGGTGGCTACACCTTC.

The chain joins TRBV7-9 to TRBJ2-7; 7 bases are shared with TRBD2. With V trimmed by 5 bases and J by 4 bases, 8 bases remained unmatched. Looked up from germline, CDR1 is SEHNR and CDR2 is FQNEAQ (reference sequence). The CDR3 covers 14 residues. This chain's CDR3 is CASSIGGEGYEQYF. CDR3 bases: TGTGCCAGCAGCATAGGAGGGGAGGGTTACGAGCAGTACTTC.

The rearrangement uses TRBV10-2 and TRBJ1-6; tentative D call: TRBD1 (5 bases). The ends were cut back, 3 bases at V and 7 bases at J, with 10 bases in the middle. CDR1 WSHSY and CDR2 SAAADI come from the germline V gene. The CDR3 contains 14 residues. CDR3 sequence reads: CASSEGALNSPLHF. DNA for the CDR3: TGCGCCAGCAGTGAAGGGGCCCTGAATTCACCCCTCCACTTT.

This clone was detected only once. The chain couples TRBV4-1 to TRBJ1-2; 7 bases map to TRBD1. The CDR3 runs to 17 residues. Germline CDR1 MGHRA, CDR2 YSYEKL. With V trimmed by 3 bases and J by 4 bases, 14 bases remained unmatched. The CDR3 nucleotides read TGCGCCAGCAGCCACACTCCACCGGGACAGACCTTCTATGGCTACACCTTC. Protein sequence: CASSHTPPGQTFYGYTF.

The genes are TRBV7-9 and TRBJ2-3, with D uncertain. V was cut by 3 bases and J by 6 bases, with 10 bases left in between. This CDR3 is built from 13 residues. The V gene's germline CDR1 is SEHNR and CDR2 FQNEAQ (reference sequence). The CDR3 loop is CASSFSDWDTQYF. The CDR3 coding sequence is TGTGCCAGCAGCTTCTCCGACTGGGATACGCAGTATTTT.

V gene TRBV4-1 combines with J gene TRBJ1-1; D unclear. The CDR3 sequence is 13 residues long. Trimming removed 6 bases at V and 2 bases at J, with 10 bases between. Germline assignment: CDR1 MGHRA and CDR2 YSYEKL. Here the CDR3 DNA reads TGCGCCAGCAGGACTGTACGAAACACTGAAGCTTTCTTT. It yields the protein CASRTVRNTEAFF.

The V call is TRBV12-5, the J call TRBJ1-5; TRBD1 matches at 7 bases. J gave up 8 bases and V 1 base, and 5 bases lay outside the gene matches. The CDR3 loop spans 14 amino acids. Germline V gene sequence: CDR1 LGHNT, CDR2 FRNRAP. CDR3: CASGLDGQVKPQHF. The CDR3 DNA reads TGTGCTAGTGGTTTGGACGGACAGGTGAAGCCCCAGCATTTT.

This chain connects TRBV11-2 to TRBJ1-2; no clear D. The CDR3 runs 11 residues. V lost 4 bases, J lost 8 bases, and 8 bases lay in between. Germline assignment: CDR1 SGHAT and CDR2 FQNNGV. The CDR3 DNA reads TGTGCCAGCAGCTCTGGAGAAGGCTACACCTTC. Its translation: CASSSGEGYTF.

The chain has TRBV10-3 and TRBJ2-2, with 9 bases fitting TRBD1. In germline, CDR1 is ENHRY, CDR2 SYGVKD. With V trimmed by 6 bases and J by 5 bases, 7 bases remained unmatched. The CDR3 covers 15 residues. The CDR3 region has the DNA TGTGCCATCAGGGGGACAGGGATGGGGACCGGGGAGCTGTTTTTT. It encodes CAIRGTGMGTGELFF.

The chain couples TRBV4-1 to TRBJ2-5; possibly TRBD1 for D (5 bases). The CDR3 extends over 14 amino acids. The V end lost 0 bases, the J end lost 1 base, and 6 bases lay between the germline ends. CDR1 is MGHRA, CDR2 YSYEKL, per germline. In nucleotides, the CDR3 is TGCGCCAGCAGCCAAGAAGGGGCCCAAGAGACCCAGTACTTC. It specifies CASSQEGAQETQYF.

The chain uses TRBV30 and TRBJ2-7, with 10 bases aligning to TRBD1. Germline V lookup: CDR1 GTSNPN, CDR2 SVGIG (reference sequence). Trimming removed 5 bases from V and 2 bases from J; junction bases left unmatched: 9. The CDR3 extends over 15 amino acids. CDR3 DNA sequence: TGTGCCTGGGTCCGCGACAGGGGGCGCCCCTACGAGCAGTACTTC. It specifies CAWVRDRGRPYEQYF.

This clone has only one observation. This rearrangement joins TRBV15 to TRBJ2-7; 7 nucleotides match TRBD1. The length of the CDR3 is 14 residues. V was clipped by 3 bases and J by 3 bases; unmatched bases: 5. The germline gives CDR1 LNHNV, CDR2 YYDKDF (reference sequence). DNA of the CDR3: TGTGCCACCAGCAGCGGGACAGCGTACTACGAGCAGTACTTC. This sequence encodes CATSSGTAYYEQYF.

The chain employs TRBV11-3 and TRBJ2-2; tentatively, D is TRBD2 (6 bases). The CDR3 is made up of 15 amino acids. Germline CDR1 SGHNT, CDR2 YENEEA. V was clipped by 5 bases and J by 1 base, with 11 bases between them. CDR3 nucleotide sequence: TGTGCCAGCAGCCGTGAAGCGGGGAACACCGGGGAGCTGTTTTTT. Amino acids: CASSREAGNTGELFF. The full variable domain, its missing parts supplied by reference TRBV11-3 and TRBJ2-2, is EAGVVQSPRYKIIEKKQPVAFWCNPISGHNTLYWYLQNLGQGPELLIRYENEEAVDDSQLPKDRFSAERLKGVDSTLKIQPAELGDSAVYLCASSREAGNTGELFFGEGSRLTVL.

In DNA, the CDR3 is TGTGCCAGCAGCTTGGGACACCTTGGGACTGAAGCTTTCTTT. Its translation is CASSLGHLGTEAFF. The chain couples TRBV7-6 to TRBJ1-1, with D possibly matching TRBD1 (6 bases). The germline gives CDR1 SGHVS, CDR2 FNYEAQ. The CDR3 totals 14 residues. Trimming cost V 3 bases and J 5 bases, with 13 bases left between them.

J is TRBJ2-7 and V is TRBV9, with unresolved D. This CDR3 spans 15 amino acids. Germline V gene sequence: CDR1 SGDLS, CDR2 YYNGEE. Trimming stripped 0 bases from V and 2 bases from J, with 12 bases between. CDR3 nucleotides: TGTGCCAGCAGCGTAGCCCTGGGCAGGACCTACGAGCAGTACTTC. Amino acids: CASSVALGRTYEQYF.

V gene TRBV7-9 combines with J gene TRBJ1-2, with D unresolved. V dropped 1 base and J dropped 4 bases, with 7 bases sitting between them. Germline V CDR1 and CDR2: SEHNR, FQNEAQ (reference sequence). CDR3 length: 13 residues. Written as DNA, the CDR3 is TGTGCCAGCAGCTTAGAACAGCCCTATGGCTACACCTTC. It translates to CASSLEQPYGYTF. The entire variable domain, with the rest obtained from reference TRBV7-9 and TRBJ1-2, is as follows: DTGVSQNPRHKITKRGQNVTFRCDPISEHNRLYWYRQTLGQGPEFLTYFQNEAQLEKSRLLSDRFSAERPKGSFSTLEIQRTEQGDSAMYLCASSLEQPYGYTFGSGTRLTVV.

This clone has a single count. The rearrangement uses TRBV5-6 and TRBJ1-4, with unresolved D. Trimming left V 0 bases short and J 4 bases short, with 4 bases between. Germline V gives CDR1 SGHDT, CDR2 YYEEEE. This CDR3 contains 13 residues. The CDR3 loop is CASSLAGNEKLFF. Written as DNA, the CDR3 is TGTGCCAGCAGCTTGGCCGGTAATGAAAAACTGTTTTTT.

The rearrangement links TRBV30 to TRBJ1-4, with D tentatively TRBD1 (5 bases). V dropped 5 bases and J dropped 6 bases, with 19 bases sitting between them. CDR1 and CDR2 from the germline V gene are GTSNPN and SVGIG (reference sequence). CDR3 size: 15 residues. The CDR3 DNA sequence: TGTGCCTGGGGGGCAGGATCTTTACTGGATGAAAAACTGTTTTTT. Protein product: CAWGAGSLLDEKLFF.